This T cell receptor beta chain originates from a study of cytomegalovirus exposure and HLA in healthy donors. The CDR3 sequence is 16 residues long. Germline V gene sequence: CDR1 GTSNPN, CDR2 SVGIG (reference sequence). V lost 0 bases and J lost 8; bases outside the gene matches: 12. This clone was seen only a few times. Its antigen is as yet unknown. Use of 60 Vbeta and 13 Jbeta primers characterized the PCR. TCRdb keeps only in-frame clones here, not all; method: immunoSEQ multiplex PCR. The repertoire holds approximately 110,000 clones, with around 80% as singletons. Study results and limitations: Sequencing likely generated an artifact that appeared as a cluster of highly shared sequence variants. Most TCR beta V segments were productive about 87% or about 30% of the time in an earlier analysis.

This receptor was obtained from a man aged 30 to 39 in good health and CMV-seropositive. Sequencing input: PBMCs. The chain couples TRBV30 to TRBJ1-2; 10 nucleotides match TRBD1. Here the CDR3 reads CAWSVAGTGASRGYTF. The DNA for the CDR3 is TGTGCCTGGAGTGTAGCCGGGACAGGGGCCTCCAGGGGCTACACCTTC.